Included here is one TCR beta chain sequence, with context. This clone's antigen is unknown. No base qualities exist here, and no much larger clone lies one base off it. What the treatment or condition label conveys for this sample: live attenuated yellow fever vaccine strain. Two biological replicates of bulk PBMCs were collected at each blood-draw timepoint. PBMCs were isolated from peripheral blood using a standard Ficoll-Paque protocol. TriZol was used to extract RNA from bulk PBMCs, from CD4 and CD8 fractions, and from dextramer-positive and dextramer-negative fractions. Looking up the germline V gene (reference sequence) yields CDR1 DFQATT and CDR2 SNEGSKA. V is cut by 0 bases and J by 10 bases, and the space between the germline ends is 21 bases. Measured from the cysteine to the phenylalanine, the CDR3 is 15 residues long. The read is trimmed to its CDR3 DNA, 45 bases read in frame from base 1.

TCR cDNA was synthesized by 5'RACE template switching, through which a universal primer site and unique molecular identifiers were introduced. cDNA synthesis was primed from both the TCR alpha and TCR beta constant segments. Library amplification used two PCR steps, and the second PCR step added sample barcodes and sequencing adapters. Libraries were sequenced on Illumina HiSeq 2500 (2x100 bp) or NovaSeq (2x150 bp). The authors' pipeline ran thus. Demultiplexing of reads and collapsing into UMI consensus sequences were performed with MIGEC, and V(D)J alignment was carried out with MiXCR. Vaccine-responding clonotypes were defined with edgeR using replicate PBMC samples, requiring FDR below 0.01 and a log2 fold change above 5 up to day 15. CD4 or CD8 identity was assigned to each bulk clonotype according to whether the clonotype was present at higher abundance in the sequenced CD4 repertoire or the sequenced CD8 repertoire. TCRdb handled the public reads itself, with Q25 trimming in fastp and clone calling in MiXCR, and kept productive beta chains. CDR3 protein duplicates are merged, each entry listing the most common genes and DNA. TCRdb assigned the V and J calls; the authors' analysis was not used. This sample comprises approximately 550,000 distinct CDR3 sequences, about a fifth of them detected only once. The top ten clonotypes cover roughly an eighth of the sample.

This sample stems from a study of T cells after yellow fever vaccination (dated by TCRdb to about 2019). Describing the broader study: The SMART-Seq v4 Ultra Low Input RNA kit was used to prepare libraries from fractions with low cell numbers. To follow T-cell clones before and after primary and booster YFV17D yellow fever vaccination, bulk TCR alpha and beta repertoires were sequenced over time. The cohort comprised two healthy male donors, one aged 18 to 29 and one aged 30 to 40 years. Blood was collected at multiple timepoints before and after primary and secondary immunization, and bulk PBMC replicates and cell subsets were isolated. The investigation overall reported the following: Only two donors were included in the study, so the extent to which the findings can be generalized is limited. Most clones expanded after primary vaccination were re-detected after the booster (around 96% of CD4 and 88% of CD8), suggesting broad memory maintenance. A small share of clonotypes occurred in both CD4 and CD8 compartments, likely arising from convergent recombination. Because abundant contaminating clonotypes from the bulk population could be contained in FACS-sorted repertoires, computational filtering was required. Compared with the primary T-cell response, the secondary T-cell response was weaker but faster, peaking on day 5 rather than day 15.

This chain joins TRBV20-1 to TRBJ2-5; matching of 5 bases hints at TRBD2 as the D gene. This receptor was identified in a man in his thirties or forties who received the YFV17D yellow fever vaccine. The sample consisted of PBMCs, taken 15 days after the yellow fever booster vaccination. The CDR3 protein: CSARDYSLPSLDQYF. Here is the DNA: TGCAGTGCTAGAGATTATAGTTTGCCTAGCTTAGACCAGTACTTC.